These 10 T cell receptor beta chains share one sample of origin, sequenced in a study of blood T cell repertoires in COVID-19. The protocol was immunoSEQ multiplex PCR, while the TCRdb copy is restricted to in-frame clones and leaves out a portion. The sample shows about 120,000 clones, roughly 88% of them seen only once. Sequencing used peripheral blood. These receptors were collected from a woman in her 70s with acute or convalescent COVID-19.

CDR3 region: CAWRDRGTDEQFF. The CDR3 DNA reads TGTGCCTGGAGGGACAGGGGTACGGATGAGCAGTTCTTC. This chain connects TRBV30 to TRBJ2-1; TRBD1 matches 9 bases. CDR1 is GTSNPN, CDR2 SVGIG, per germline (reference sequence). The CDR3 has 13 amino acids. V trimming: 3 bases; J trimming: 8 bases; junction bases outside the gene matches: 5. Together with reference TRBV30 and TRBJ2-1, the CDR3 gives the full variable domain: SQTIHQWPATLVQPVGSPLSLECTVEGTSNPNLYWYRQAAGRGLQLLFYSVGIGQISSEVPQNLSASRPQDRQFILSSKKLLLSDSGFYLCAWRDRGTDEQFFGPGTRLTVL.

This chain joins TRBV4-2 and TRBJ1-6, with 8 bases that match TRBD1. The CDR3 sequence is 16 residues long. CDR1 LGHNA and CDR2 YNFKEQ come from the germline V gene. Germline trimming cut 0 bases from V and 7 bases from J; bases unmatched to any gene: 5. The CDR3 protein is CASSQDVRQGNSPLHF. The DNA of the CDR3 is TGTGCCAGCAGCCAAGATGTGAGACAGGGGAATTCACCCCTCCACTTT.

This clone was seen more than once but under ten times. The gene calls are TRBV12-5 and TRBJ1-3; a weak D match, TRBD1 (6 bases). V shed 3 bases and J shed 0 bases, with 15 bases lying between them. Per the germline V gene, CDR1 is LGHNT and CDR2 is FRNRAP. This CDR3 contains 17 residues. The CDR3 loop reads CASGFSGQLDSGNTIYF. The CDR3 DNA is TGTGCTAGTGGTTTCAGTGGACAGCTAGACTCTGGAAACACCATATATTTT.

The genes are TRBV5-5 and TRBJ1-6, with TRBD1 matching over 7 bases. Germline V gene sequence: CDR1 SGHKS, CDR2 YYEKEE (reference sequence). This CDR3 region has 15 residues. J lost 2 bases, V lost 5 bases, and 4 bases had no gene match. The CDR3 region is CASSYGTAYNSPLHF. The CDR3 region has the DNA TGTGCCAGCAGTTACGGGACAGCCTATAATTCACCCCTCCACTTT.

This rearrangement joins TRBV18 to TRBJ2-1; 14 bases match TRBD2. V shed 4 bases, J shed 2 bases, and the junction held 7 bases outside the gene matches. From germline, CDR1 is KGHSH and CDR2 LQKENI. The CDR3 length is 18 residues. The CDR3 DNA reads TGTGCCAGCTCACGAGGGACTAGCGGGAGTGTTACCTACAATGAGCAGTTCTTC. It yields the protein CASSRGTSGSVTYNEQFF.

V and J are TRBV18 and TRBJ2-7; the D gene is possibly TRBD1 (6 bases). The germline V gene encodes CDR1 KGHSH and CDR2 LQKENI. V lost 4 bases and J 2 bases, leaving 18 bases between the germline ends. The CDR3 consists of 16 residues. For the CDR3, the DNA is TGTGCCAGCTCACGCAGTAGGCAGGGGTTGGCCTACGAGCAGTACTTC. Protein product: CASSRSRQGLAYEQYF.

The V gene is TRBV28, the J gene TRBJ1-1; D possibly corresponds to TRBD1 (5 bases). The germline CDR1 and CDR2 sequences are MDHEN and SYDVKM. CDR3 length equals 16 residues. V was clipped by 2 bases and J by 1 base, with 14 bases between them. CDR3 region: CASSLRGLSGNTEAFF. CDR3 nucleotide sequence: TGTGCCAGCAGTTTAAGGGGTCTTTCTGGGAACACTGAAGCTTTCTTT.

The V and J genes are TRBV6-1 and TRBJ2-2; TRBD2 might be the D (6 bases). Between the trimmed V and J ends, which lost 1 base and 6 bases, there was a span of 12 bases. The CDR3 loop spans 15 amino acids. CDR1 is MNHNS, CDR2 SASEGT, per germline. CDR3 nucleotide sequence: TGTGCCAGCAGTGAAGTAGGGCTAGCGTCCGGGGAGCTGTTTTTT. Protein: CASSEVGLASGELFF.

This clone showed up just once. V and J are TRBV28 and TRBJ1-2; D is perhaps TRBD1 (6 bases). The V and J ends lost 4 bases and 5 bases respectively, with 23 bases between them. The CDR3 has 17 residues. CDR1 and CDR2 from the germline V gene are MDHEN and SYDVKM. CDR3 sequence reads: CASSSHVDSLMGYGYTF. The CDR3 DNA sequence: TGTGCCAGCAGTTCACACGTGGACAGCCTAATGGGGTATGGCTACACCTTC.

The rearrangement uses TRBV23-1 and TRBJ2-2, with D perhaps matching TRBD2 (5 bases). TRBV23-1 is recorded as an ORF, its role being uncertain. V dropped 7 bases and J dropped 6 bases, with 12 bases sitting between them. This CDR3 is built from 13 residues. The DNA for the CDR3 is TGCGCCAGCAACCCGAGGGCGTCCGGGGAGCTGTTTTTT. As protein: CASNPRASGELFF.